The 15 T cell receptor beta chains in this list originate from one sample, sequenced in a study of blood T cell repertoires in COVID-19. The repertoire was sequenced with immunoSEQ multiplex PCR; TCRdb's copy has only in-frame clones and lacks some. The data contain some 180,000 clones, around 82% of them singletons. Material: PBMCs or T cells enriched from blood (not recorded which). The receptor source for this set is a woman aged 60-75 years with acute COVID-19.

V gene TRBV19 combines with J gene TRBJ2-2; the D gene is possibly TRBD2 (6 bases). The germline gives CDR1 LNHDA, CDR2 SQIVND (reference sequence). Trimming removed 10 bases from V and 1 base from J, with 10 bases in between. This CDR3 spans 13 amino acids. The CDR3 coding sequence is TGTGCCACGGGGGTATTGAACACCGGGGAGCTGTTTTTT. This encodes CATGVLNTGELFF. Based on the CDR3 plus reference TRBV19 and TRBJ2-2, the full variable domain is DGGITQSPKYLFRKEGQNVTLSCEQNLNHDAMYWYRQDPGQGLRLIYYSQIVNDFQKGDIAEGYSVSREKKESFPLTVTSAQKNPTAFYLCATGVLNTGELFFGEGSRLTVL.

The CDR3 is CAFKGGETGELFF. The CDR3 DNA reads TGTGCCTTTAAGGGAGGGGAGACCGGGGAGCTGTTTTTT. The rearrangement uses TRBV10-3 and TRBJ2-2; the match to TRBD2 covers 7 bases. Germline V gene data show CDR1 as ENHRY and CDR2 as SYGVKD. This CDR3 comprises 13 residues. Germline trimming cut 11 bases from V and 5 bases from J; bases unmatched to any gene: 8.

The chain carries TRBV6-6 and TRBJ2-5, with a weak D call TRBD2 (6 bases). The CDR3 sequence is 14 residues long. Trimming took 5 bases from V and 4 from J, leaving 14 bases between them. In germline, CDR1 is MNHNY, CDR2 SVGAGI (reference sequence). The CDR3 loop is CASSRRGGGETQYF. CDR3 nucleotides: TGTGCCAGCAGTAGGAGGGGTGGGGGAGAGACCCAGTACTTC.

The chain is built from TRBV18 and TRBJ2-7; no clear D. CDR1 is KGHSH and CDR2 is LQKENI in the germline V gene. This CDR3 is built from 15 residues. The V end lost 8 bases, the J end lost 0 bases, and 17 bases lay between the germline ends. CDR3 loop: CASIQSRSSSYEQYF. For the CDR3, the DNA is TGTGCCAGCATCCAATCTAGGTCTAGCTCCTACGAGCAGTACTTC.

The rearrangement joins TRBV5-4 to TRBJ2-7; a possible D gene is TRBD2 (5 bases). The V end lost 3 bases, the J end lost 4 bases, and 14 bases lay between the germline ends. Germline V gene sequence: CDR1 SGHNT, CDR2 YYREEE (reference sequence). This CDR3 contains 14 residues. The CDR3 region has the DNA TGTGCCAGCAGCTCGACGGGAACCCGGTACGAGCAGTACTTC. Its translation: CASSSTGTRYEQYF. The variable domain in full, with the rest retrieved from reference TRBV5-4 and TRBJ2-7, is ETGVTQSPTHLIKTRGQQVTLRCSSQSGHNTVSWYQQALGQGPQFIFQYYREEENGRGNFPPRFSGLQFPNYSSELNVNALELDDSALYLCASSSTGTRYEQYFGPGTRLTVT.

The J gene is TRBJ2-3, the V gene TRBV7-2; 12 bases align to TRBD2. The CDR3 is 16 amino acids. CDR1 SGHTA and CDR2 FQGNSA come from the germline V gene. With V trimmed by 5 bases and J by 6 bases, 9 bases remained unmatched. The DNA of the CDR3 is TGTGCCAGCAGCCCACTAGCGGGAGGACCTGTCGATACGCAGTATTTT. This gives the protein CASSPLAGGPVDTQYF.

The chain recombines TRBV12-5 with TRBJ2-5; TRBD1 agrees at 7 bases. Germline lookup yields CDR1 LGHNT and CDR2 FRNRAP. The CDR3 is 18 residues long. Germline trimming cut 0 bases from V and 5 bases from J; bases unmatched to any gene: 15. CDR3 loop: CASGLVPAKTGKMETQYF. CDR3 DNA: TGTGCTAGTGGTTTGGTACCGGCGAAGACAGGGAAAATGGAGACCCAGTACTTC.

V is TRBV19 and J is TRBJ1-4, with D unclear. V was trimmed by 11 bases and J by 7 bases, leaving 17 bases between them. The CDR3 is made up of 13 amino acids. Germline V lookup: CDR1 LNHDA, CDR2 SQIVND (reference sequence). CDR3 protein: CACGEEAPEKLFF. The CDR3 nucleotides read TGTGCCTGCGGCGAGGAGGCTCCTGAAAAACTGTTTTTT.

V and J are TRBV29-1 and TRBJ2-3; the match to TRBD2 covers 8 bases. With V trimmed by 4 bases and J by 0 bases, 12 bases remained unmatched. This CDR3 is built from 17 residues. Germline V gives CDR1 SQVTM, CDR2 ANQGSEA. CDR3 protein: CSVVLLLAGTSTDTQYF. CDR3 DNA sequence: TGCAGCGTTGTCCTTCTCCTAGCGGGTACTAGCACAGATACGCAGTATTTT.

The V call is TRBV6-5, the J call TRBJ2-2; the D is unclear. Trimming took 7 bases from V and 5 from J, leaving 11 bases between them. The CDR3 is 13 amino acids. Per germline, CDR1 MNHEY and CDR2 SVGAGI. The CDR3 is CASKSPVTGELFF. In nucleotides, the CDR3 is TGTGCCAGCAAATCCCCCGTGACCGGGGAGCTGTTTTTT.

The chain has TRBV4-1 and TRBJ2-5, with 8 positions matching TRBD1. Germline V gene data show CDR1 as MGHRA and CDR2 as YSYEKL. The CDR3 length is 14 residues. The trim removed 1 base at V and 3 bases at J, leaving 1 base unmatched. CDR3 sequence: CASSQGQGKETQYF. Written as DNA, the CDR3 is TGCGCCAGCAGCCAAGGACAGGGGAAAGAGACCCAGTACTTC.

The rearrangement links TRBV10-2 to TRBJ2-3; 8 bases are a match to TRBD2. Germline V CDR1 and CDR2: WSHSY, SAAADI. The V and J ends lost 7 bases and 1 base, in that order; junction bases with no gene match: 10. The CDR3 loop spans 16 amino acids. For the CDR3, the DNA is TGCGCCAGCACTGCCCGGCGGGGGGCGGGCACAGATACGCAGTATTTT. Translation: CASTARRGAGTDTQYF.

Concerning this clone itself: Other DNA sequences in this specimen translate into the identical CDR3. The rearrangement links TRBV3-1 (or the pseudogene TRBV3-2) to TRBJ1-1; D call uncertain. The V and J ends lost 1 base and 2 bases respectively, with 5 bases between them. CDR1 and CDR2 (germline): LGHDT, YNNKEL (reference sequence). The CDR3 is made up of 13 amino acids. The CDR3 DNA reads TGTGCCAGCAGCCAAGGGGCCAACACTGAAGCTTTCTTT. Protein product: CASSQGANTEAFF.

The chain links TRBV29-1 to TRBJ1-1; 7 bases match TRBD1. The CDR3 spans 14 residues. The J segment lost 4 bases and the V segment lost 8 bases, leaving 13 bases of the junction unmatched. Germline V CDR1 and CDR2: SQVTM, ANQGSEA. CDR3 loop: CSSYHRGDGTEAFF. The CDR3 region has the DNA TGCAGCTCTTATCACAGGGGAGACGGCACTGAAGCTTTCTTT.

CDR3: CASSIGGRIANQPQHF. The CDR3 DNA follows: TGTGCCAGTAGTATCGGGGGGCGAATTGCCAATCAGCCCCAGCATTTT. The chain recombines TRBV19 with TRBJ1-5; maybe TRBD1 (6 bases). Trimming removed 3 bases from V and 3 bases from J, with 15 bases in between. The CDR3 runs 16 residues. Germline V gives CDR1 LNHDA, CDR2 SQIVND (reference sequence).